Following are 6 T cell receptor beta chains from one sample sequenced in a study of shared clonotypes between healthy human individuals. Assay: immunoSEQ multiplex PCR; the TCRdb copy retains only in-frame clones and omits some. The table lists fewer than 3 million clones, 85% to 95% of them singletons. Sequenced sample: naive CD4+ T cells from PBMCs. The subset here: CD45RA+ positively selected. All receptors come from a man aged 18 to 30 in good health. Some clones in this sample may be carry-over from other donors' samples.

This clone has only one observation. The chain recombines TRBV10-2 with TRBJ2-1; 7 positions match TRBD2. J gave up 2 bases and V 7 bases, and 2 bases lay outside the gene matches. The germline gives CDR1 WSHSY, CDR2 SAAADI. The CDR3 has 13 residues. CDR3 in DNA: TGCGCCAGCAAAGCGGGGACCTACAATGAGCAGTTCTTC. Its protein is CASKAGTYNEQFF.

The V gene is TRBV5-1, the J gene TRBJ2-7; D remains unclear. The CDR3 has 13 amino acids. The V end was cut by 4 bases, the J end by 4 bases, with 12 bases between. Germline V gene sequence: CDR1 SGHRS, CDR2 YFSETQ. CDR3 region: CASSIGPIYEQYF. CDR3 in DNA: TGCGCCAGCAGCATCGGACCTATATACGAGCAGTACTTC.

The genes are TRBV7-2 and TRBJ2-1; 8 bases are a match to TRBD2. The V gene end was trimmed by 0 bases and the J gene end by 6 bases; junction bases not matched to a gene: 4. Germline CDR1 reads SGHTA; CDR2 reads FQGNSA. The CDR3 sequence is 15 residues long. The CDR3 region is CASSLAAGVPNEQFF. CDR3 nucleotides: TGTGCCAGCAGCTTAGCAGCGGGAGTCCCCAATGAGCAGTTCTTC.

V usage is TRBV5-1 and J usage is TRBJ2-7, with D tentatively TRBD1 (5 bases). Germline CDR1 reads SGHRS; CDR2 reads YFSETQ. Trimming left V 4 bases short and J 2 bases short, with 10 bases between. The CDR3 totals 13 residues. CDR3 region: CASSPRAPYEQYF. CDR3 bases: TGCGCCAGCAGCCCCAGGGCTCCCTACGAGCAGTACTTC.

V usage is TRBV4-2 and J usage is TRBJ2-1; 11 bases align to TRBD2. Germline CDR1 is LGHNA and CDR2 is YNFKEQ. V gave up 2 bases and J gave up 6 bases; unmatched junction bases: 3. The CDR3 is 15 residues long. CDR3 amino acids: CASSQRGLAANEQFF. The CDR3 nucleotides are TGTGCCAGCAGCCAAAGGGGACTAGCGGCCAATGAGCAGTTCTTC.

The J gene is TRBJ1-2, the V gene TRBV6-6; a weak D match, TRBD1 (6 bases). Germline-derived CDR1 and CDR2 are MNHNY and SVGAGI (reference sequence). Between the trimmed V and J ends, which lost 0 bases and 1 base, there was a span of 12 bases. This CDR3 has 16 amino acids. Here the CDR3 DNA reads TGTGCCAGCAGTTACTCGAGACAGGCCTTTAACTATGGCTACACCTTC. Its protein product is CASSYSRQAFNYGYTF.